This T cell receptor beta chain derives from a study of Ad26.COV2.S vaccination and SARS-CoV-2 variants. Across the study: Donor got 5x10^10 or 1x10^11 viral particles of Ad26.COV2.S.

Treatment indicated: 15 to 20 received Ad26.COV2.S at low or high dose, single or two shots; about five received placebo; per-sample allocation not given. Collection of the samples took place on day 63 after the first injection of vaccine or placebo. An Ad26 vector expressing Wuhan-strain SARS-CoV-2 spike served as the vaccine. Assay used: immunoSEQ multiplex PCR; TCRdb lists only in-frame clones, some missing. The repertoire holds a few hundred thousand clones, with 92% as singletons. To note about this clone: The antigen remains unidentified.

Study-level findings and limits: Comparable non-spike TCR breadth was observed in vaccine and placebo recipients.

Germline CDR1 is MGHRA and CDR2 is YSYEKL. The CDR3 spans 15 residues. V was shortened by 4 bases and J by 4 bases, with 16 bases between the two germline ends. The V and J genes are TRBV4-1 and TRBJ2-5, with D possibly being TRBD1 (5 bases). The sample here was peripheral blood, taken in a trial of Ad26.COV2.S vaccine versus placebo. This receptor was obtained from a person between 18 and 60 years old who received the Ad26.COV2.S COVID-19 vaccine or a placebo. The DNA for the CDR3 is TGCGCCAGCAGCCTCGGGCAGGGCAGAGGAGAGACCCAGTACTTC. It is translated as CASSLGQGRGETQYF.